The clone carrying this TCR beta chain has at least ten counts. Antigen specificity is unknown. Trimming removed 8 bases from V and 2 bases from J; junction bases left unmatched: 10. The germline V gene has CDR1 MNHEY and CDR2 SMNVEV (reference sequence). The CDR3 totals 15 residues. The data were taken from a study of T cells after yellow fever vaccination. Whole-study findings and limits: Abundant bulk-derived clonotypes could contaminate FACS-sorted repertoires.

UMIs and a universal primer site were added when TCR cDNA was made by 5'RACE template switching. TCRdb reanalysed the 5' RACE reads using MiXCR and keeps one entry per CDR3 protein. The sample contains some 110,000 distinct CDR3 sequences, 7.4% of which appear only once. The sequence came from a man between 18 and 29 years old who received the YFV17D yellow fever vaccine. The J gene is TRBJ2-7, the V gene TRBV27, with 9 bases aligning to TRBD1. Source: CD4+ T cells sorted from PBMCs, taken more than 8 days after the first yellow fever vaccination. The CDR3 sequence is CASVLSRTGAYEQYV. CDR3 DNA sequence: TGTGCCAGCGTCCTTTCCCGGACAGGGGCCTACGAGCAGTACGTC.